The present T cell receptor (beta chain) was sequenced within a study of OX40 agonist ivuxolimab in advanced cancers. A note on the overall study: Ivuxolimab was a fully human IgG2 agonistic monoclonal antibody targeting the costimulatory receptor OX40 (CD134). Partial responses occurred in three dose-escalation patients: two with cutaneous melanoma and one with hepatocellular carcinoma. Patients were allowed to have had prior anti-PD-1, anti-PD-L1 or anti-CTLA-4 therapy, and around 41% of the dose-escalation patients had previously received checkpoint inhibitors. The paper describes the monotherapy dose-escalation part (N of about 54 patients) of the phase I trial of ivuxolimab. Of the roughly 51 patients in dose escalation, 19 had hepatocellular carcinoma, around 15 had melanoma, 9 had renal cell carcinoma and 9 had head and neck cancer. The point of sequencing TCRbeta in the periphery was to test whether ivuxolimab changed TCR sequence diversity and drove clonal T-cell expansion. Intravenous ivuxolimab was administered to patients every 2 weeks at six dose levels: 0.01, 0.1, 0.3, 1.5, 3 and 10 mg/kg. The dose-escalation cohort was 82.7% male with a mean age of about 60 years, ranging from roughly 23 to 90.

This clone was seen a few times. The clone's antigen remains unknown. Base qualities are not provided; no much larger clone lies one nucleotide away. Genomic DNA was extracted from sorted cells for sequencing of the TCRbeta CDR3 region. TCRbeta CDR3 regions were sequenced using the immunoSEQ Assay. In TCRdb, the immuneACCESS table is reduced to in-frame sequences with V and J assigned. These tables do not hold every clone; where another copy was compared, an unresolved V gene accounts for under half, and the others remain unexplained. The sample table shows roughly 60,000 clones, and roughly nine tenths are seen once. Roughly 0.69% of the sample goes to the ten largest clones. The trial excluded patients who had a history of autoimmune disease or were on systemic immunosuppression. Peripheral blood for TCR sequencing was collected from all dose cohorts at baseline, on cycle 4 day 1, and on cycle 7 day 1. Samples were obtained from an open-label, multicenter, first-in-human phase I dose-escalation trial of ivuxolimab. The trial enrolled adults with locally advanced or metastatic head and neck squamous cell, hepatocellular, melanoma or renal cell carcinoma. Before TCR sequencing, CD4+ T cells and CD8+ T cells from peripheral blood were sorted into separate populations.

According to the germline V gene, CDR1 reads MGHRA and CDR2 reads YSYEKL. The CDR3 runs 17 residues from the cysteine to the phenylalanine. The only DNA kept is the CDR3, 51 bases in frame from the first base. Trimming takes 3 bases from V and 3 bases from J, and the germline ends sit 20 bases apart. Results and caveats for the whole study, not just this receptor: After ivuxolimab, more expanded clones were found on average in CD8+ T cells than in CD4+ T cells. Partial responders in the 0.1-3.0 mg/kg groups had among the lowest normalized peripheral clonal expansion, especially among CD8+ T cells. At doses of 0.1 to 3.0 mg/kg, clonal expansion of both CD4+ and CD8+ blood T cells was observed from baseline to week 6. Antigen specificity was not determined for the clonally expanded peripheral T cells. Low levels of normalized T-cell clonal expansion were also seen in some nonresponding patients.

The chain is made from TRBV4-1 and TRBJ1-1; confidence is insufficient to name the D gene. The clonotype was recovered from an adult with an advanced solid tumor such as melanoma, head and neck, liver or kidney cancer. The sequenced sample was CD4+ or CD8+ T cells sorted from blood, obtained in a trial of the OX40 agonist ivuxolimab. The nucleotide sequence reads TGCGCCAGCAGCCACCTGACTGGACCGAGGCGGGACACTGAAGCTTTCTTT. This codes for CASSHLTGPRRDTEAFF.